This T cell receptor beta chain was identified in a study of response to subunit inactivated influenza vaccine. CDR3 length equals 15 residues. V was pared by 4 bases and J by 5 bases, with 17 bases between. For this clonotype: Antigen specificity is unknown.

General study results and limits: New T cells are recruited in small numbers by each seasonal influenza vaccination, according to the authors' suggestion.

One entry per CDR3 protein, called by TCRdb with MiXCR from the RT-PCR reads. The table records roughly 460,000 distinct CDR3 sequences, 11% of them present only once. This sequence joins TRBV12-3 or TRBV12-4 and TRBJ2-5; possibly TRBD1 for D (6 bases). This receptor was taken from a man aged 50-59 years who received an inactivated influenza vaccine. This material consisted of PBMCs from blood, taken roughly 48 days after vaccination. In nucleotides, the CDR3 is TGTGCCAGCAGTTCTGCCCTTTGGGGGCGGGAGACCCAGTACTTC. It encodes CASSSALWGRETQYF.